The next 2 T cell receptor beta chains were all read from a single sample in a study of blood T cell repertoires in COVID-19. Produced via immunoSEQ multiplex PCR; TCRdb's table is partial and in-frame only. The sample shows about 230,000 clones, more than 80% of them seen only once. Specimen: PBMCs or T cells enriched from blood (not recorded which). The source of these receptors is a man aged 60-69 years who had recovered from COVID-19.

This chain joins TRBV18 and TRBJ2-1, with TRBD1 identical over 11 bases. J gave up 8 bases and V 6 bases, and 6 bases lay outside the gene matches. The CDR3 sequence is 14 residues long. CDR1 is KGHSH and CDR2 is LQKENI in the germline V gene. CDR3 nucleotide sequence: TGTGCCAGCTCCCGGGACAGGGGGAAGGATGAGCAGTTCTTC. It yields the protein CASSRDRGKDEQFF.

The V gene is TRBV10-2, the J gene TRBJ1-1; TRBD1 aligns across 7 bases. Trimming removed 7 bases from V and 4 bases from J; junction bases left unmatched: 6. The CDR3 has 13 residues. Germline values: CDR1 WSHSY, CDR2 SAAADI. CDR3 amino acids: CASKGQIFTEAFF. The CDR3 region has the DNA TGCGCCAGCAAGGGACAGATCTTCACTGAAGCTTTCTTT.